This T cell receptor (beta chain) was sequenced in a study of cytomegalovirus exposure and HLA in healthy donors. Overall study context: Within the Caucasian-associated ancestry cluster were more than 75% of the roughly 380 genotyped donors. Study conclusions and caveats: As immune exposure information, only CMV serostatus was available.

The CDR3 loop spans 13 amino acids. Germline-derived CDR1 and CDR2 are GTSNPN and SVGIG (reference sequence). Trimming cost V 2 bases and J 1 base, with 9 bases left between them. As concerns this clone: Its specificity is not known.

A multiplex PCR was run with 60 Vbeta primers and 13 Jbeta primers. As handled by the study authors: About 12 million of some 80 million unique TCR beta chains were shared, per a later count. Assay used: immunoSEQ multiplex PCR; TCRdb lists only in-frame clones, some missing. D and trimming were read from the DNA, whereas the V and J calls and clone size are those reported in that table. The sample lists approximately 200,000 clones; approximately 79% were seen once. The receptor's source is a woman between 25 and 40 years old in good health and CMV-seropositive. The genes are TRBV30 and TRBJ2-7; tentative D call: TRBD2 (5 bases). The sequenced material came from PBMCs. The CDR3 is CAWSTGNSYEQYF. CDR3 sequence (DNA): TGTGCCTGGAGTACCGGGAATTCCTACGAGCAGTACTTC.